Listed below are T cell receptor beta chains from one sample, sequenced in a study of blood T cell repertoires in COVID-19. TCRdb's table, derived via immunoSEQ multiplex PCR, lists solely in-frame clones and lacks some. The data show approximately 91,000 clones, approximately 80% seen once. The sequenced material came from peripheral blood. The source of these receptors is a human donor in a cohort sampled during active COVID-19. CDR3s leave out the opening cysteine and the closing phenylalanine or tryptophan. Fields, in order: J gene, V gene, CDR3 length, CDR3 protein.

TRBJ2-6,TRBV18,16,ASSSRRTASSGANVLT
TRBJ2-7,TRBV19,15,ASSPGAVRTTSYEQY
TRBJ2-2,TRBV30,13,AGKASGYNAGELF
TRBJ1-4,TRBV5-5,13,ASSLGQGQGGKLF
TRBJ1-5,TRBV19,11,ASSIGAGQPQH
TRBJ2-7,TRBV7-8,12,ASSLRDRVYEQY
TRBJ1-4,TRBV2,11,ASGTGKWEKLF
TRBJ2-7,TRBV10-3,11,AISRQGSYEQY
TRBJ2-5,TRBV7-8,13,ASSSAGARGKTQY
TRBJ2-7,TRBV4-1,14,ASSRASGTSEYEQY
TRBJ2-3,TRBV7-8,15,ASSLRLAGGGTDTQY
TRBJ1-5,TRBV6-1,14,ASSEGTATGNQPQH
TRBJ2-7,TRBV10-3,14,AIRGAGTGGNYEQY
TRBJ2-1,TRBV7-3,10,ASSQQGGKQF
TRBJ2-1,TRBV28,17,ASSRGLAGGGGAYNEQF
TRBJ1-3,TRBV19,13,ASSIPDSTGNTIY
TRBJ2-2,TRBV5-6,14,ASSSGLGRGPGELF
TRBJ1-4,TRBV20-1,10,SASRGDEKLF
TRBJ1-1,TRBV18,12,ASSLRQGDTEAF
TRBJ2-3,TRBV7-2,11,ASGLAGADTQY
TRBJ1-1,TRBV19,10,ASRGDRGKAF
TRBJ2-7,TRBV7-6,13,ASSLAGGRYEEQY
TRBJ2-7,TRBV5-6,14,ASSPAWAGGSYEQY
TRBJ1-1,TRBV19,11,ASSRDRGTEAF
TRBJ2-7,TRBV10-3,13,AISPGGRGHYEQY
TRBJ2-7,TRBV7-8,14,ASSSRGGHGTYEQY
TRBJ2-3,TRBV30,13,AWSGREGLTDTQY
TRBJ2-1,TRBV24-1,11,ATSDVAVNEQF
TRBJ2-1,TRBV28,13,ASRPGASGRDEQF
TRBJ2-7,TRBV5-1,12,ASSLGQGFHEQY
TRBJ2-3,TRBV29-1,11,SVEGRGGDTQY
TRBJ2-3,TRBV28,14,ASSLLEGSFTDTQY
TRBJ2-7,TRBV5-6,13,ASSLIAWGTYEQY
TRBJ2-1,TRBV15,12,ATSRGTSGNEQF
TRBJ1-6,TRBV6-5,13,ASSYGRVPNSPLH
TRBJ2-2,TRBV11-3,14,ASSLTGGVSTGELF
TRBJ2-6,TRBV7-9,16,ASSLQGRPSSGANVLT
TRBJ2-1,TRBV10-3,13,AISGLAGGISEQF
TRBJ1-1,TRBV23-1,8,ANGNTEAF
TRBJ1-5,TRBV19,17,ASSIERGRGFHSNQPQH
TRBJ2-7,TRBV4-1,15,ASSQSPLGGRGYEQY
TRBJ1-1,TRBV10-3,11,AIMGQLNTEAF
TRBJ2-1,TRBV5-8,13,ASSFRRTSGNEQF
TRBJ2-2,TRBV11-2,10,ASSGQHGELF
TRBJ2-7,TRBV4-1,11,ASSQYSSYEQY
TRBJ2-7,TRBV5-1,12,ASSSPRAPYEQY
TRBJ1-2,TRBV3-1/TRBV3-2,12,ASSQDAQGRGYT
TRBJ2-7,TRBV30,13,AWSVQGGVYGEQY
TRBJ1-2,TRBV6-5,12,ASKLSDRGDGYT
TRBJ2-1,TRBV5-1,15,ASSLGSWREGRNEQF
TRBJ2-7,TRBV18,10,ASSQDSYEQY
TRBJ2-5,TRBV5-1,14,ASSPGKTRPGETQY
TRBJ2-7,TRBV19,10,ATSDRGYEQY